This TCR beta chain was identified in a study of cytomegalovirus exposure and HLA in healthy donors. At the level of the study: Among the approximately 400 genotyped donors, around 81% were placed in the Caucasian-associated ancestry cluster.

V lost 2 bases to trimming and J lost 4 bases; unmatched junction nucleotides: 8. The CDR3 sequence is 17 residues long. Germline CDR1 reads MDHEN; CDR2 reads SYDVKM. Both 60 Vbeta primers and 13 Jbeta primers went into the PCR. Assay used: immunoSEQ multiplex PCR; TCRdb lists only in-frame clones, some missing. The repertoire consists of roughly 98,000 clones, with under 70% occurring once and the leading ten covering about 2.5%. The chain combines TRBV28 with TRBJ1-6; 7 positions match TRBD1. This TCR came from a man between 45 and 60 years old in good health and CMV-seronegative. Material: PBMCs. In DNA, the CDR3 is TGTGCCAGCAGTTTAGAAGGGACAGTCAGATATAATTCACCCCTCCACTTT. It specifies CASSLEGTVRYNSPLHF.